This entry lists 32 T cell receptor beta chains sequenced from one sample in a study of tumor-infiltrating lymphocytes in primary liver carcinoma. Starting material of about 480 ng total RNA yielded TCR beta cDNA via a constant-region primer. Investigators got TCR beta libraries out of three nested multiplex PCR rounds, done with slightly modified ARM-PCR. Running 9 to 11 cycles apiece, the first two PCR rounds relied on TRBV1-TRBV30 forward primers together with a C-beta reverse primer. Each CDR3 protein is one row after TCRdb ran MiXCR on the multiplex PCR reads. The sample holds about 70,000 distinct CDR3 sequences, roughly three quarters seen once. It was from around 20-30 mg of unsorted bulk tissue that RNA and DNA were co-extracted. Sequenced: liver tumor tissue from sampling region 4. Subset here: tumor region T4, right-lateral pole. The receptors here all came from a man aged 35 to 55 with primary liver carcinoma and hepatitis B virus infection.

This clonotype was detected a few times. This may be a read error, as it is one base from a much larger clone. The chain combines TRBV10-3 with TRBJ1-5, with 7 bases identical to TRBD1. Germline assignment: CDR1 ENHRY and CDR2 SYGVKD. CDR3 size: 15 residues. The CDR3 region is CGISESEGADQPQHF. DNA of the CDR3: TGTGGCATCAGTGAGTCGGAGGGGGCAGATCAGCCCCAGCATTTT.

Regarding this clonotype: At one boundary the junction diverges from the germline segment, which might be a read error. J is TRBJ2-7 and V is TRBV7-9; weak D call: TRBD1 (5 bases). CDR3 length equals 14 residues. Germline V gene sequence: CDR1 SEHNR, CDR2 FQNEAQ (reference sequence). The CDR3 nucleotides are TGTGTCAGCCAGGTAGCCGCGTCTTGGGGCGTGCAGTACTTC. Translation: CVSQVAASWGVQYF.

Many counts were recorded for this clonotype. The chain links TRBV29-1 to TRBJ2-2, with D tentatively TRBD2 (5 bases). The CDR3 totals 14 residues. CDR1 is SQVTM and CDR2 is ANQGSEA in the germline V gene. Trimming pared 4 bases from V and 0 bases from J, leaving 9 bases between. Here the CDR3 DNA reads TGCAGCGTTGGTGAGGGAGCGAACACCGGGGAGCTGTTTTTT. Translating gives CSVGEGANTGELFF.

Comment on this clonotype: A read error may account for a junction end that differs from germline. The rearrangement links TRBV11-2 to TRBJ2-7; tentatively, D is TRBD2 (5 bases). Germline V gene sequence: CDR1 SGHAT, CDR2 FQNNGV. There are 15 residues in the CDR3. In nucleotides, the CDR3 is TGTGCCAGCAGCCTATCTGCGGGTATATCCTGCGAGCAGTACTTC. Translated, it gives CASSLSAGISCEQYF.

The V gene is TRBV11-2, the J gene TRBJ2-1; D perhaps matches TRBD1 (5 bases). The CDR3 is 15 amino acids. Germline lookup yields CDR1 SGHAT and CDR2 FQNNGV. Trimming removed 10 bases at V and 4 bases at J, with 20 bases between. This CDR3 reads CATGQDQSSYNEQFF. The CDR3 DNA sequence: TGTGCCACCGGACAAGACCAGTCATCATACAATGAGCAGTTCTTC.

This clonotype was seen a handful of times. This sequence joins TRBV6-1 and TRBJ2-5; TRBD2 is a possible D gene (6 bases). V shed 7 bases and J shed 0 bases, with 9 bases lying between them. CDR3 size: 13 residues. Per germline, CDR1 MNHNS and CDR2 SASEGT. CDR3 residues: CASILADQETQYF. The CDR3 nucleotides read TGTGCCAGCATTTTAGCGGACCAAGAGACCCAGTACTTC.

The rearrangement uses TRBV14 and TRBJ2-1; D remains ambiguous. This CDR3 comprises 17 residues. Germline assignment: CDR1 SGHDN and CDR2 FVKESK. V was cut by 2 bases and J by 5 bases, with 19 bases left in between. Here the CDR3 DNA reads TGTGCCAGCAGCCAATCGGTAGTGCGCCGACGGCACAATGAGCAGTTCTTC. This gives the protein CASSQSVVRRRHNEQFF.

The rearrangement links TRBV9 to TRBJ1-6; maybe TRBD1 (5 bases). CDR3 length equals 17 residues. Germline CDR1 and CDR2: SGDLS and YYNGEE. The V gene lost 0 bases and the J gene lost 7 bases, with 17 bases spanning the gap. The CDR3 sequence is CASSVGDFGADNSPLHF. As DNA, the CDR3 is TGTGCCAGCAGCGTAGGTGATTTTGGGGCCGACAATTCACCCCTCCACTTT.

About this clonotype: This could be a read error, since a much larger clone is one nucleotide away. The chain couples TRBV7-9 to TRBJ2-7; the D gene could be TRBD1 or TRBD2 (6 bases each). The germline V and J ends were trimmed by 7 bases and 4 bases, with 14 bases remaining between them. This CDR3 is built from 13 residues. Germline V gene data show CDR1 as SEHNR and CDR2 as FQNEAQ (reference sequence). This chain's CDR3 is CASIPGGPYEQYF. For the CDR3, the DNA is TGTGCCAGCATCCCTGGGGGGCCTTACGAGCAGTACTTC.

On this clonotype: Germline is not matched at one junction end, which may reflect a read error. The chain recombines TRBV24-1 with TRBJ2-3, with a possible D match to TRBD2 (6 bases). Germline values: CDR1 KGHDR, CDR2 SFDVKD. The CDR3 contains 17 residues. The CDR3 DNA reads TGTGCCAGCAGTGACACCGGGACTCACTTCCATCTGGATACGCAGTATTTT. Amino acids: CASSDTGTHFHLDTQYF.

This sequence joins TRBV6-6 and TRBJ1-1; no clear D gene. Between the trimmed V and J ends, which lost 10 bases and 4 bases, there was a span of 19 bases. Germline V gene lookup returns CDR1 MNHNY and CDR2 SVGAGI (reference sequence). This CDR3 spans 14 amino acids. The CDR3 nucleotides read TGTGCCAACACTTTACAGTGGAGCGGCACTGAAGCTTTCTTT. Protein sequence: CANTLQWSGTEAFF.

As regards this clonotype: The limits of the CDR3 on the DNA are not certain, so only TCRdb's listed CDR3 is given. The CDR3 is CTTSRDGYYGCTF. The J gene is TRBJ1-2, the V gene TRBV6-1; TRBD1, as called in the table, went unchecked against the DNA. The germline CDR1 and CDR2 sequences are MNHNS and SASEGT. The CDR3 is 13 amino acids long, termini counted.

As to this clonotype: The junction shows a germline mismatch at one end, possibly a read error. V gene TRBV6-5 combines with J gene TRBJ2-7, with D possibly called TRBD1 or TRBD2 (7 bases each). The CDR3 has 16 residues. CDR1 is MNHEY, CDR2 SVGAGI, per germline. The CDR3 here is CASRGSDGKRDYERYF. DNA of the CDR3: TGTGCCTCCAGGGGGTCGGATGGGAAACGGGACTACGAGCGGTACTTC.

The chain couples TRBV2 to TRBJ2-5; the match to TRBD2 covers 8 bases. The germline V gene has CDR1 SNHLY and CDR2 FYNNEI. The CDR3 runs 11 residues. J was trimmed by 11 bases and V by 8 bases; bases with no gene match: 7. The CDR3 bases are TGTGCCAGCGCCCCGGGGGGGACTCAGTACTTC. It specifies CASAPGGTQYF.

V and J are TRBV5-1 and TRBJ1-1, with D possibly matching TRBD1 (5 bases). Deletions cut 8 bases from V and 3 bases from J, with 14 bases between. Germline CDR1 SGHRS, CDR2 YFSETQ. CDR3 length: 13 residues. Here the CDR3 reads CASSPLGDTEAFF. CDR3 bases: TGCGCCAGTAGCCCACTGGGGGACACTGAAGCTTTCTTT.

Comments on this clonotype: Since a much larger clone is just one base distant, this may be a read error. V and J are TRBV5-1 and TRBJ2-5; tentatively, D is TRBD1 or TRBD2 (5 bases each). V shed 4 bases and J shed 5 bases, with 18 bases lying between them. This CDR3 has 15 amino acids. Germline assignment: CDR1 SGHRS and CDR2 YFSETQ. The CDR3 nucleotides read TGCGCCAGCAGCCCCCAAGTTAGGGGAGAGGAGACCCAGTACTTC. This codes for CASSPQVRGEETQYF.

Concerning this clonotype: One end of the junction does not line up with germline, which may come from a read error. The chain is built from TRBV4-1 and TRBJ1-1, with TRBD1 as a possible D gene (5 bases). The CDR3 length is 14 residues. CDR1 is MGHRA, CDR2 YSYEKL, per germline. The chain's CDR3 is CASRGALTNIEAFF. CDR3 coding DNA: TGCGCCAGCAGAGGGGCATTGACGAACATTGAAGCTTTCTTT.

About this clonotype itself: A read error may account for a junction end that differs from germline. V and J are TRBV5-1 and TRBJ2-3; tentative D call: TRBD2 (5 bases). This CDR3 spans 15 amino acids. CDR1 and CDR2 (germline): SGHRS, YFSETQ. The CDR3: CASSLLERSTDTRYF. Here the CDR3 DNA reads TGCGCCAGCAGCTTGCTCGAGCGGAGCACAGATACGCGGTATTTT.

As for this clonotype: An end of the junction does not agree with germline; a read error may underlie this. The chain joins TRBV6-5 to TRBJ1-1; D is unclear. The CDR3 loop spans 14 amino acids. In germline, CDR1 is MNHEY, CDR2 SVGAGI. CDR3 amino acids: CASVSPRNNTEALF. DNA for the CDR3: TGTGCCAGCGTCTCTCCCCGGAACAACACTGAAGCTCTCTTT.

This clonotype was counted only a few times. One junction end does not reproduce the germline sequence, and a read error may be involved. The gene calls are TRBV5-1 and TRBJ2-5; no clear D gene. CDR1 SGHRS and CDR2 YFSETQ come from the germline V gene. The CDR3 extends over 13 amino acids. The CDR3 sequence: CASSLGSQGTQYF. For the CDR3, the DNA is TGCGCCAGCAGCTTGGGCAGTCAAGGGACCCAGTACTTC. The full variable domain, completed using reference TRBV5-1 and TRBJ2-5, is KAGVTQTPRYLIKTRGQQVTLSCSPISGHRSVSWYQQTPGQGLQFLFEYFSETQRNKGNFPGRFSGRQFSNSRSEMNVSTLELGDSALYLCASSLGSQGTQYFGPGTRLLVL.

There are a few counts of this clonotype. A read error is possible here, since a much larger clone lies one base away. The genes are TRBV6-1 and TRBJ2-5; D ambiguous. CDR3 size: 12 residues. The germline V gene encodes CDR1 MNHNS and CDR2 SASEGT. V gave up 4 bases and J gave up 0 bases, with 3 bases separating them. The CDR3 reads CASSANQETQYF. CDR3 nucleotides: TGTGCCAGCAGTGCCAACCAAGAGACCCAGTACTTC.

The chain recombines TRBV29-1 with TRBJ1-5, with 9 bases lining up with TRBD1. The trim removed 6 bases at V and 6 bases at J, leaving 9 bases unmatched. The CDR3 has 14 residues. CDR1 is SQVTM and CDR2 is ANQGSEA in the germline V gene. This CDR3 reads CSVSSGTGSQPQHF. CDR3 in DNA: TGCAGCGTATCATCTGGGACAGGGAGTCAGCCCCAGCATTTT.

This clonotype was seen more than once but under ten times. The rearrangement uses TRBV7-2 and TRBJ2-5; 10 bases agree with TRBD2. The CDR3 is made up of 17 amino acids. Germline V CDR1 and CDR2: SGHTA, FQGNSA. J gave up 4 bases and V 2 bases, and 10 bases lay outside the gene matches. The CDR3 here is CASSLRASGRVGETQYF. The CDR3 DNA reads as TGTGCCAGCAGCTTAAGGGCTAGCGGGAGAGTGGGAGAGACCCAGTACTTC.

To note about this clonotype: The junction and the germline gene differ at one end; a read error may be behind it. J is TRBJ2-7 and V is TRBV29-1; tentative D call: TRBD2 (7 bases). Germline CDR1 is SQVTM and CDR2 is ANQGSEA. This CDR3 has 13 residues. The CDR3 nucleotides are TGCAGCGTTGACGGGGGGCGCGTGGGTGAGCAGCACTTC. Translating it yields CSVDGGRVGEQHF.

Of note for this clonotype: This CDR3 is missing its conserved last phenylalanine or tryptophan, likely due to a read error. The J gene is TRBJ2-7, the V gene TRBV6-5; TRBD1 matches 9 bases. The ends lost 6 bases at V and 7 bases at J; junction bases unmatched: 7. The germline gives CDR1 MNHEY, CDR2 SVGAGI. CDR3 length equals 13 residues. As DNA, the CDR3 is TGTGCCAGCAGAACGGGACAGGGAGGGGAGCAGTACCTC. It encodes CASRTGQGGEQYL.

Remarks on this clonotype: Being one base from a much bigger clone, this may be a read error. V usage is TRBV5-1 and J usage is TRBJ1-1; the D is unclear. The CDR3 is 14 residues long. The germline gives CDR1 SGHRS, CDR2 YFSETQ. Trimming shortened V by 3 bases and J by 7 bases, and 16 bases separated the two germline ends. The CDR3 reads CASSSATPGGEAFF. CDR3 coding DNA: TGCGCCAGCAGCTCTGCAACCCCAGGAGGTGAAGCTTTCTTT. The whole variable domain, filled in from reference TRBV5-1 and TRBJ1-1, reads KAGVTQTPRYLIKTRGQQVTLSCSPISGHRSVSWYQQTPGQGLQFLFEYFSETQRNKGNFPGRFSGRQFSNSRSEMNVSTLELGDSALYLCASSSATPGGEAFFGQGTRLTVV.

As regards this clonotype: A read error may be the cause here, since a much bigger clone is one base away. Given the absence of the conserved phenylalanine or tryptophan at the CDR3 end, a read error is likely. This chain uses TRBV5-1 with TRBJ2-1; D is ambiguous. CDR1 is SGHRS and CDR2 is YFSETQ in the germline V gene. The CDR3 is 14 residues long. With 2 bases removed from V and 8 bases from J, the gap between germline ends came to 14 bases. CDR3 coding DNA: TGCGCCAGCAGCTTAGGCGGTGCAGAGTATGAGCAGTTCATC. Its translation is CASSLGGAEYEQFI.

Remarks on this clonotype: A much larger clone lies a single base off, so this may be a read error. The chain uses TRBV7-8 and TRBJ2-1; D is ambiguous. The CDR3 covers 12 residues. V shed 1 base and J shed 10 bases, with 8 bases lying between them. Germline loops: CDR1 SGHVS, CDR2 FQNEAQ. Here the CDR3 reads CASSLGGSEQFF. In nucleotides, the CDR3 is TGTGCCAGCAGCTTAGGTGGCAGCGAGCAGTTCTTC.

The chain has TRBV11-2 and TRBJ2-1, with D unclear. Trimming removed 0 bases at V and 8 bases at J, with 8 bases between. This CDR3 has 13 amino acids. Germline CDR1 SGHAT, CDR2 FQNNGV. The CDR3 DNA sequence: TGTGCCAGCAGCTTAGATACTGCCTATGAGCAGTTCTTC. Encoded protein: CASSLDTAYEQFF.

About this clonotype: A read error may produce the germline difference seen at one junction end. The chain links TRBV6-5 to TRBJ1-2, with D possibly being TRBD1 (5 bases). CDR3 length: 16 residues. The V gene's germline CDR1 is MNHEY and CDR2 SVGAGI. The CDR3 sequence: CPSSYLRGGGENGYTF. The CDR3 DNA sequence: TGTCCCAGCAGTTACCTGAGGGGAGGTGGGGAAAATGGCTACACCTTC.

The rearrangement links TRBV10-1 to TRBJ2-5, with a possible D match to TRBD1 (6 bases). V lost 4 bases and J 9 bases, leaving 18 bases between the germline ends. The germline CDR1 and CDR2 sequences are WNHNN and SYGVQD (reference sequence). CDR3 size: 14 residues. The CDR3 here is CASSGGRGDEAQYF. For the CDR3, the DNA is TGCGCCAGCAGTGGGGGCAGGGGCGATGAGGCCCAGTACTTC.

V usage is TRBV9 and J usage is TRBJ1-3, with TRBD1 matching 9 bases. The junction had 9 bases not matched to a gene; V was cut back by 3 bases and J by 2 bases. The CDR3 is 17 residues long. Germline loops: CDR1 SGDLS, CDR2 YYNGEE. The CDR3 is CASSAGPGQGPGNTIYF. CDR3 DNA: TGTGCCAGCAGCGCGGGACCGGGACAGGGCCCTGGAAACACCATATATTTT.